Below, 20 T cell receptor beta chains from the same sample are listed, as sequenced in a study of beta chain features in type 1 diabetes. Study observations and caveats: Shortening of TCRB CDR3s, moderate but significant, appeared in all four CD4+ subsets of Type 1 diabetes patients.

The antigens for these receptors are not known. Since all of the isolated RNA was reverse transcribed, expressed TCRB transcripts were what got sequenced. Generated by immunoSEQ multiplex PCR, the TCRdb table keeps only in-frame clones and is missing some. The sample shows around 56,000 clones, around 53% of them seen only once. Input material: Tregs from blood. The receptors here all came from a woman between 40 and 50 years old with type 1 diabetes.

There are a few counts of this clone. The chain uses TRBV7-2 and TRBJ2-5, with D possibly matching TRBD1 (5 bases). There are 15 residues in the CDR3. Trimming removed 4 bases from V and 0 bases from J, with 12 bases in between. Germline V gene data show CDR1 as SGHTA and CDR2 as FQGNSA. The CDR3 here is CASSSGFSYQETQYF. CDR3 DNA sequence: TGTGCCAGCAGCTCAGGGTTCTCGTACCAAGAGACCCAGTACTTC.

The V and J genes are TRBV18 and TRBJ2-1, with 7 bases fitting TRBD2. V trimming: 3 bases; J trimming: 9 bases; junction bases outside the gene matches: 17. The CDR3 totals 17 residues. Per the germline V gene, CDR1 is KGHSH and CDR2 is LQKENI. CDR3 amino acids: CASSPGLVVTSATEQFF. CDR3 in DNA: TGTGCCAGCTCACCTGGACTAGTTGTAACCTCGGCTACTGAGCAGTTCTTC.

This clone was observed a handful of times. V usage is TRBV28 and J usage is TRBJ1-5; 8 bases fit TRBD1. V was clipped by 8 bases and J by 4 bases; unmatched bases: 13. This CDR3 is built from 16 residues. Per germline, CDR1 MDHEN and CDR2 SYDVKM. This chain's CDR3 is CASSLFQGAVNQPQHF. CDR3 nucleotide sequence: TGTGCCAGCTCTCTCTTCCAGGGGGCGGTTAATCAGCCCCAGCATTTT.

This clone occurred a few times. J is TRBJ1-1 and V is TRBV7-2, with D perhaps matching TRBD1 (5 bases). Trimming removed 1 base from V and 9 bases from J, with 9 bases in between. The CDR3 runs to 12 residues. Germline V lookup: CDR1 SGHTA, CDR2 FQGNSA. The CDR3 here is CASSLGTLKAFF. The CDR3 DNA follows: TGTGCCAGCAGCTTAGGGACATTAAAAGCTTTCTTT.

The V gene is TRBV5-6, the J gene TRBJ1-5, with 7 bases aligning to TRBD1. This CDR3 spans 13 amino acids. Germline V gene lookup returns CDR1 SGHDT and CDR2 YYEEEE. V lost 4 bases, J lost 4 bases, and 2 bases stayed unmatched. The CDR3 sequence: CASSGGQNQPQHF. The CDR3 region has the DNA TGTGCCAGCAGCGGGGGACAGAATCAGCCCCAGCATTTT.

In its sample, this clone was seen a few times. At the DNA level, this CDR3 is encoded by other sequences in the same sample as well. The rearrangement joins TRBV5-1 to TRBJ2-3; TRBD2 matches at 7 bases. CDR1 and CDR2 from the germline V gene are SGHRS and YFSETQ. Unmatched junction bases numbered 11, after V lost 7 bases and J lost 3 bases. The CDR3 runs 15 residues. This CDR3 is CASRRGGVETDTQYF. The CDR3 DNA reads TGCGCCAGCCGCCGGGGAGGGGTTGAAACAGATACGCAGTATTTT.

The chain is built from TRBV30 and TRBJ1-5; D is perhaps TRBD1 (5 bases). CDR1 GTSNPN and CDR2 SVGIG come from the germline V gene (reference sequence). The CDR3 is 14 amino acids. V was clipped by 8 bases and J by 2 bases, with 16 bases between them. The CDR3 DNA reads TGTGCCGGGGCGACGGGGGGTGGCAATCAGCCCCAGCATTTT. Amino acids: CAGATGGGNQPQHF.

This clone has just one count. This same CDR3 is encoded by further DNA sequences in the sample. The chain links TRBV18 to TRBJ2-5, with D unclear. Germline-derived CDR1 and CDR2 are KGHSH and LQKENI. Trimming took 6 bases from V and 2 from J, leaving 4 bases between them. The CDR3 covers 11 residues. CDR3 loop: CASSLQETQYF. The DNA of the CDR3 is TGTGCCAGCTCGCTACAAGAGACCCAGTACTTC.

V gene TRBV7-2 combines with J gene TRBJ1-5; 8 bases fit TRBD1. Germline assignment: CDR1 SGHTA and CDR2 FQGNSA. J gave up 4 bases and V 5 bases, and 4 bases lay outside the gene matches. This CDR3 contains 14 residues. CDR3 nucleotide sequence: TGTGCCAGCAGCCTTCGACAGGGGAATCAGCCCCAGCATTTT. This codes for CASSLRQGNQPQHF.

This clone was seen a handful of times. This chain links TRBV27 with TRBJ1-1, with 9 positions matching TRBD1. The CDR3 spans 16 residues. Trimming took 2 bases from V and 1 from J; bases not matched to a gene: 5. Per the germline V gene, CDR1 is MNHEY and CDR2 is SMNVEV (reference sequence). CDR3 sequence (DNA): TGTGCCAGCAGTTTAAGGACAGGGGTTGGGAACACTGAAGCTTTCTTT. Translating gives CASSLRTGVGNTEAFF.

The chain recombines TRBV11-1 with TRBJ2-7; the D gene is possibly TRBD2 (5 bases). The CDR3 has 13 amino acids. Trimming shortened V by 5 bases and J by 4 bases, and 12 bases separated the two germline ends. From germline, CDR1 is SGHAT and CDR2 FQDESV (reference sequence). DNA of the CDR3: TGTGCCAGCAGCCCCGTTCGGGGTTACGAGCAGTACTTC. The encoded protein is CASSPVRGYEQYF.

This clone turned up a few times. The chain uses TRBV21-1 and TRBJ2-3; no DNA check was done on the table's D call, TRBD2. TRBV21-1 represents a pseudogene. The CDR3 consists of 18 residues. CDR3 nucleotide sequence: TGTGCCAGCAGCAAAGTCTCTCTACTAGCGGGGGGAGCAGATACGCAGTATTTT. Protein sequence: CASSKVSLLAGGADTQYF.

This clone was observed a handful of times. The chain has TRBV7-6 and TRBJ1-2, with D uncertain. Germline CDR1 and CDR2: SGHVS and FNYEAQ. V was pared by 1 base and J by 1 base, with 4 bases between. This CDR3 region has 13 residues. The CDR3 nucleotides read TGTGCCAGCAGCTTAGGACTTAACTATGGCTACACCTTC. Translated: CASSLGLNYGYTF.

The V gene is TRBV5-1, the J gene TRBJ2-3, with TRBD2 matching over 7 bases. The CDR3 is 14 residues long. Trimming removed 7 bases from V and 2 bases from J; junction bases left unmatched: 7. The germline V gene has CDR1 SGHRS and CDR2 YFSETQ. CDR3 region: CASELGGNTDTQYF. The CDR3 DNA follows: TGCGCCAGCGAACTGGGGGGGAACACAGATACGCAGTATTTT.

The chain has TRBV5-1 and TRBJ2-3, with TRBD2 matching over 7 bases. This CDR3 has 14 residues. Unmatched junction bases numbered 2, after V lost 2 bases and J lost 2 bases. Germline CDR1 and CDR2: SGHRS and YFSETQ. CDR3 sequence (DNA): TGCGCCAGCAGCTTCCAGCGGGACACAGATACGCAGTATTTT. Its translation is CASSFQRDTDTQYF.

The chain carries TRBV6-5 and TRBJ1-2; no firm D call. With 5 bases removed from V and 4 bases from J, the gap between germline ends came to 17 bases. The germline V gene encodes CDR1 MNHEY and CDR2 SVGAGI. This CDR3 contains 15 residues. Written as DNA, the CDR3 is TGTGCCAGCAGTCCCTTGAAGGGAGACCGCTATGGCTACACCTTC. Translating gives CASSPLKGDRYGYTF.

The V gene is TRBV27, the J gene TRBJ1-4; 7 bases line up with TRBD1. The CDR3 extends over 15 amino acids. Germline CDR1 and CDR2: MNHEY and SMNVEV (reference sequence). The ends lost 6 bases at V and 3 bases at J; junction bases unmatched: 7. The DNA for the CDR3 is TGTGCCAGCAGATGGAGGGGGCTAGCTAATGAAAAACTGTTTTTT. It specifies CASRWRGLANEKLFF.

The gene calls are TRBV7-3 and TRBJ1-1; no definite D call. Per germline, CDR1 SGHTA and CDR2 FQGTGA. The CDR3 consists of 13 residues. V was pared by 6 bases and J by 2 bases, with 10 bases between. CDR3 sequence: CASSSYYNTEAFF. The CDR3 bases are TGTGCCAGCAGTTCATACTATAACACTGAAGCTTTCTTT.

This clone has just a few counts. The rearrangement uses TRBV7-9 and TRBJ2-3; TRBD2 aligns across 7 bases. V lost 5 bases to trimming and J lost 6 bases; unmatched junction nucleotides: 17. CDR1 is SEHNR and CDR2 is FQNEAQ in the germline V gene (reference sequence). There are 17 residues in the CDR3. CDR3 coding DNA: TGTGCCAGCAGCCCTGGGCGGCTAGCGGCTAACGGGGATACGCAGTATTTT. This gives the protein CASSPGRLAANGDTQYF.

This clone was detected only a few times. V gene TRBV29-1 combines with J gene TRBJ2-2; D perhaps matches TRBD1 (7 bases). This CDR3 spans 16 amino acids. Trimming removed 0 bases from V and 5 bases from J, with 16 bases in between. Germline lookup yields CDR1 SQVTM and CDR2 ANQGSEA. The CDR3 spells CSVEDQRAGGTGELFF. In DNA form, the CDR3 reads TGCAGCGTTGAAGATCAGAGGGCAGGGGGGACCGGGGAGCTGTTTTTT.